This TCR beta chain was sequenced for a study of shared clonotypes between healthy human individuals. The study's findings and limits: Across several donors, naive CD4 shared roughly 5%, naive CD8 around 4%, memory CD4 roughly 2.3%, memory CD8 about 0.4%. Tissue TCR repertoires likely differ from these blood-only repertoires. Larger estimated richness was generally recorded for naive subsets relative to memory subsets.

About this clone: What it recognizes is unknown.

The CDR3 loop spans 14 amino acids. Trimming pared 1 base from V and 8 bases from J, leaving 14 bases between. The germline V gene has CDR1 LNHNV and CDR2 YYDKDF (reference sequence). CD8 cells regarded as naive lacked CD45RO, were positively chosen for CCR7, and omitted terminally differentiated effector memory CD45RA+ cells. Donors had no recently reported acute infections or vaccinations and were HIV-negative. Clones were read by immunoSEQ multiplex PCR, and TCRdb kept only the in-frame ones, dropping some. The sample lists about 2.2 million clones, 85% to 95% occurring once. The chain carries TRBV15 and TRBJ1-1; no clear D gene. Sequencing used naive CD8+ T cells from PBMCs. The TCR comes from a man younger than 30 in good health. Some clones in this sample may be carry-over from other donors' samples. The CDR3: CATSRGRETREAFF. The CDR3 region has the DNA TGTGCCACCAGCAGAGGGAGGGAAACTCGGGAAGCTTTCTTT.